Following are 13 T cell receptor beta chains from one sample sequenced in a study of beta chain features in type 1 diabetes. Regarding the study as a whole: TCRB CDR3s from Type 1 diabetes patients were moderately but significantly shorter in all four CD4+ subsets.

TCRB transcripts that were expressed got sequenced, as all of the isolated RNA had been reverse transcribed. TCRdb's table, derived via immunoSEQ multiplex PCR, lists solely in-frame clones and lacks some. This table has 300,000 or so clones, around 9% appearing once. No antigen is known for these receptors. The sequencing sample was made of central memory CD4+ T cells from blood. The receptors here all came from a man aged 25 to 45 with type 1 diabetes.

The table lists this clone with a few counts. The same CDR3 can be traced to other DNA sequences in this sample. The chain joins TRBV7-2 to TRBJ2-3, with D hard to call. CDR3 length: 13 residues. CDR1 and CDR2 from the germline V gene are SGHTA and FQGNSA. V lost 3 bases, J lost 3 bases, and 7 bases lay in between. The CDR3 DNA reads as TGTGCCAGCAGCTTCGGCCCGACAGATACGCAGTATTTT. This codes for CASSFGPTDTQYF.

This chain connects TRBV7-9 to TRBJ1-1; TRBD1 agrees at 7 bases. V shed 4 bases, J shed 0 bases, and the junction held 8 bases outside the gene matches. Germline V CDR1 and CDR2: SEHNR, FQNEAQ (reference sequence). This CDR3 has 16 residues. The CDR3 DNA follows: TGTGCCAGCAGCTCTATGACAGGGACCGTGAACACTGAAGCTTTCTTT. This translates into CASSSMTGTVNTEAFF.

There are a few counts of this clone. This rearrangement joins TRBV7-2 to TRBJ1-5, with 8 bases aligning to TRBD1. The V gene end was trimmed by 7 bases and the J gene end by 6 bases; junction bases not matched to a gene: 5. The CDR3 is 13 residues long. Germline loops: CDR1 SGHTA, CDR2 FQGNSA. The CDR3: CASTGTGGQPQHF. The DNA for the CDR3 is TGTGCCAGCACCGGGACAGGAGGTCAGCCCCAGCATTTT.

The sample holds a few counts of this clone. V is TRBV18 and J is TRBJ2-1; maybe TRBD2 (5 bases). The CDR3 spans 12 residues. In germline, CDR1 is KGHSH, CDR2 LQKENI. V lost 3 bases and J 7 bases, leaving 7 bases between the germline ends. The CDR3 DNA sequence: TGTGCCAGCTCACCGACGGGGAATGAGCAGTTCTTC. Its protein product is CASSPTGNEQFF. The entire variable domain, with the rest obtained from reference TRBV18 and TRBJ2-1, is as follows: NAGVMQNPRHLVRRRGQEARLRCSPMKGHSHVYWYRQLPEEGLKFMVYLQKENIIDESGMPKERFSAEFPKEGPSILRIQQVVRGDSAAYFCASSPTGNEQFFGPGTRLTVL.

The chain joins TRBV30 to TRBJ1-2; unclear D gene. The germline gives CDR1 GTSNPN, CDR2 SVGIG (reference sequence). The CDR3 spans 12 residues. The V gene lost 2 bases and the J gene lost 2 bases, with 6 bases spanning the gap. This CDR3 reads CAWSMQNYGYTF. The CDR3 DNA sequence: TGTGCCTGGAGTATGCAGAACTATGGCTACACCTTC.

Points on this clone: The identical CDR3 is also encoded by other nucleotide sequences in the sample. The chain uses TRBV7-9 and TRBJ2-3, with D perhaps matching TRBD2 (5 bases). This CDR3 is 14 amino acids long. The V gene lost 1 base and the J gene lost 1 base, with 6 bases spanning the gap. The germline V gene has CDR1 SEHNR and CDR2 FQNEAQ (reference sequence). Here the CDR3 DNA reads TGTGCCAGCAGCTTAGACGGGGGCACAGATACGCAGTATTTT. This encodes CASSLDGGTDTQYF.

This clone turned up a few times. The rearrangement uses TRBV7-2 and TRBJ1-1; 8 bases are a match to TRBD1. Germline lookup yields CDR1 SGHTA and CDR2 FQGNSA. The CDR3 length is 14 residues. V dropped 6 bases and J dropped 4; count of bases not matched to a gene: 7. CDR3 coding DNA: TGTGCCAGCAGAATCCGACAGGGGCGCACTGAAGCTTTCTTT. Translated, it gives CASRIRQGRTEAFF. Looking up the rest from reference TRBV7-2 and TRBJ1-1 gives the full variable domain: GAGVSQSPSNKVTEKGKDVELRCDPISGHTALYWYRQSLGQGLEFLIYFQGNSAPDKSGLPSDRFSAERTGGSVSTLTIQRTQQEDSAVYLCASRIRQGRTEAFFGQGTRLTVV.

The rearrangement joins TRBV7-9 to TRBJ2-5; 11 bases are a match to TRBD1. Germline assignment: CDR1 SEHNR and CDR2 FQNEAQ (reference sequence). This CDR3 spans 13 amino acids. Losses at the gene ends were 7 bases for V and 4 bases for J; bases not matched to a gene: 2. The CDR3 loop reads CASMDRGRETQYF. CDR3 nucleotide sequence: TGTGCCAGCATGGACAGGGGGCGAGAGACCCAGTACTTC. The full variable domain, with the rest looked up from reference TRBV7-9 and TRBJ2-5, is DTGVSQNPRHKITKRGQNVTFRCDPISEHNRLYWYRQTLGQGPEFLTYFQNEAQLEKSRLLSDRFSAERPKGSFSTLEIQRTEQGDSAMYLCASMDRGRETQYFGPGTRLLVL.

The CDR3 DNA reads TGCAGCGCTGGTGGACAGATCTCTGGAAACACCATATATTTT. Protein product: CSAGGQISGNTIYF. The chain combines TRBV29-1 with TRBJ1-3; D is perhaps TRBD1 (6 bases). Germline-derived CDR1 and CDR2 are SQVTM and ANQGSEA. The length of the CDR3 is 14 residues. V dropped 7 bases and J dropped 0 bases, with 13 bases sitting between them.

A few counts support this clone. The same CDR3 also results from other DNA sequences found in this sample. J is TRBJ2-3 and V is TRBV7-2; no clear D. Between the trimmed V and J ends, which lost 1 base and 3 bases, there was a span of 8 bases. The CDR3 is 14 residues long. The V gene's germline CDR1 is SGHTA and CDR2 FQGNSA. This CDR3 is CASSLELGTDTQYF. CDR3 DNA sequence: TGTGCCAGCAGCTTAGAGCTAGGAACAGATACGCAGTATTTT.

The chain carries TRBV4-3 and TRBJ2-5, with D possibly matching TRBD1 (6 bases). The CDR3 runs to 16 residues. Germline V lookup: CDR1 LGHNA, CDR2 YSLEER. The ends were cut back, 1 base at V and 2 bases at J, with 14 bases in the middle. The CDR3 coding sequence is TGCGCCAGCAGCCAAGCGGATTGGACAGCTCAAGAGACCCAGTACTTC. Translated: CASSQADWTAQETQYF.

The J gene is TRBJ1-3, the V gene TRBV7-2; unclear D gene. Germline V gene data show CDR1 as SGHTA and CDR2 as FQGNSA. The CDR3 has 13 residues. The V gene lost 2 bases and the J gene lost 6 bases, with 8 bases spanning the gap. This CDR3 is CASSLWAANTIYF. CDR3 nucleotide sequence: TGTGCCAGCAGCTTATGGGCGGCAAACACCATATATTTT.

The chain links TRBV2 to TRBJ1-6, with 7 bases that match TRBD1. J was trimmed by 13 bases and V by 8 bases; bases with no gene match: 17. The CDR3 extends over 15 amino acids. Germline lookup yields CDR1 SNHLY and CDR2 FYNNEI. The CDR3 DNA sequence: TGTGCCAGCCGAGATGAGGGACAGTCGAATTATCCCCTCCACTTT. As protein: CASRDEGQSNYPLHF.